One T cell receptor (beta chain) is described in this entry. The antigen remains undetermined. The data belong to a study of T cell responses to AZD1222 COVID-19 vaccine. Clones were sequenced by immunoSEQ multiplex PCR, and TCRdb holds only the in-frame ones, with some missing. The sample lists more than 100,000 clones, 92% occurring once. CDR3 size: 16 residues. The germline CDR1 and CDR2 sequences are SGHTA and FQGNSA. V was clipped by 1 base and J by 6 bases, with 18 bases between them. Notes on the study in general: It was only after the peak T cell response that any repertoires were sampled. Spike-specific TCR breadth and depth both grew after two AZD1222 doses.

The chain joins TRBV7-2 to TRBJ1-2, with D possibly matching TRBD1 (6 bases). Sample: peripheral blood, taken 28 days after the second AZD1222 dose. This TCR came from an adult who received the AZD1222 COVID-19 vaccine. As DNA, the CDR3 is TGTGCCAGCAGCTTAGATACGGCAGGGGCGTTCAATGGCTACACCTTC. This sequence encodes CASSLDTAGAFNGYTF.